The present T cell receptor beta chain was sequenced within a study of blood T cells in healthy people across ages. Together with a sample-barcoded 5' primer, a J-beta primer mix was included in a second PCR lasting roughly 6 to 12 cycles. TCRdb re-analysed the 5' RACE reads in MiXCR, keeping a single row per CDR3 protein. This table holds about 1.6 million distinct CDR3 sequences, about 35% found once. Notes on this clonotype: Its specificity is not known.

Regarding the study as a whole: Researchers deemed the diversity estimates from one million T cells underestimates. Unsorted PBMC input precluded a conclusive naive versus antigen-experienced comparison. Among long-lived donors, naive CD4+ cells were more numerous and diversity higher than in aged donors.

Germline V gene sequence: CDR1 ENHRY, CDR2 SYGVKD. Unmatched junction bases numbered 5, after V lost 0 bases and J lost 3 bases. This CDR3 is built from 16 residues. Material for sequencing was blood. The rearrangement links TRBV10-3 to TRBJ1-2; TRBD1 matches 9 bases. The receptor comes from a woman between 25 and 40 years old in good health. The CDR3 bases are TGTGCCATCAGTGAGTCGGAGGACAGGGGTTACTATGGCTACACCTTC. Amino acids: CAISESEDRGYYGYTF.